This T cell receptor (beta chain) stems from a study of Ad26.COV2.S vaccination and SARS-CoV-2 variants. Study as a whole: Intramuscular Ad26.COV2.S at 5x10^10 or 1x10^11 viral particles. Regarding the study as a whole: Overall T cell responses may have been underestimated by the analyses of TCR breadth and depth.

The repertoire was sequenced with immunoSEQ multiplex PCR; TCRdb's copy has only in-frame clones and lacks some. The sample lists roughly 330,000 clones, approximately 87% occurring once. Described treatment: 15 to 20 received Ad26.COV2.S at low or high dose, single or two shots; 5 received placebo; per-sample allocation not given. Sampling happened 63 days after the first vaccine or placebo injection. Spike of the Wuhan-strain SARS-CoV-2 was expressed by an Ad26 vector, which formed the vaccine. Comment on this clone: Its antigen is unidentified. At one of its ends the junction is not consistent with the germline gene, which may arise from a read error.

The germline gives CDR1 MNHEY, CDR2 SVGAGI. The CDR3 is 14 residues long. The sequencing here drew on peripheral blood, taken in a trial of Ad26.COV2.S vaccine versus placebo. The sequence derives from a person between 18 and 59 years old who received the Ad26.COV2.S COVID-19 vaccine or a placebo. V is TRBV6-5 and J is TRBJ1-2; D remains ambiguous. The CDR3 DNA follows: TGTGCCAGCAGCTACTCCCGGAGGGTGGGAGGCTACACCTTC. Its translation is CASSYSRRVGGYTF.